This TCR beta chain was retrieved from a study of beta chain features in type 1 diabetes. Each of the CD4+ naive, central memory, regulatory and stem cell-like memory populations was sorted via CD45RO/CCR7/CD25/CD127/CD95/CD27. Expressed TCRB transcripts were sequenced because the entire RNA isolate underwent reverse transcription. Here immunoSEQ multiplex PCR was the method, and the copy in TCRdb shows in-frame clones only, minus some. The table shows about 360,000 clones, with roughly 12% occurring only once. V dropped 4 bases and J dropped 4 bases, with 10 bases sitting between them. There are 13 residues in the CDR3. Germline-derived CDR1 and CDR2 are LNHDA and SQIVND (reference sequence).

This chain links TRBV19 with TRBJ2-5, with TRBD1 as a possible D gene (6 bases). Sequenced: naive CD4+ T cells from blood. The clonotype was recovered from a man aged 18-30 years in good health. The CDR3 bases are TGTGCCAGTAGTAGGGGGCTGGGAGAGACCCAGTACTTC. Protein: CASSRGLGETQYF.